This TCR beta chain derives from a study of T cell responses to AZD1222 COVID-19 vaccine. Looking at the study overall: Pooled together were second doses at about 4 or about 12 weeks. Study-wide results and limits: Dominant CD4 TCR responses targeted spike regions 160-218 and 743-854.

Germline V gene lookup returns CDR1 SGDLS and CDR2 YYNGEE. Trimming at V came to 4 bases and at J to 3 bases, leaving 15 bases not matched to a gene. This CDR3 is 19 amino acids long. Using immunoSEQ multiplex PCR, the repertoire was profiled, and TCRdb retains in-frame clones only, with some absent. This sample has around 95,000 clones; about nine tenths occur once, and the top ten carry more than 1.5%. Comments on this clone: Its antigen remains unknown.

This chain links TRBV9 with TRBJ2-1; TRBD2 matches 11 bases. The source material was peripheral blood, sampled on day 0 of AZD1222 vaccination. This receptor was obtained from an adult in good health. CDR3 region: CASSPLRLAGGSGYNEQFF. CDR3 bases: TGTGCCAGCAGCCCCCTTCGGCTAGCGGGAGGATCGGGCTACAATGAGCAGTTCTTC.